The 31 T cell receptor beta chains reported below all come from one sample, sequenced in a study of T cell responses to AZD1222 COVID-19 vaccine. Generated by immunoSEQ multiplex PCR, the TCRdb table keeps only in-frame clones and is missing some. The sample records 180,000 or so clones, over 90% being singletons. The material was peripheral blood, obtained 28 days after the second AZD1222 dose. The source of these receptors is an adult who received the AZD1222 COVID-19 vaccine.

The gene calls are TRBV11-2 and TRBJ1-1; 11 bases fit TRBD1. The trim removed 5 bases at V and 4 bases at J, leaving 3 bases unmatched. Germline CDR1 is SGHAT and CDR2 is FQNNGV. CDR3 length equals 14 residues. The CDR3: CASSTGTGGTEAFF. As DNA, the CDR3 is TGTGCCAGCAGCACGGGGACAGGGGGCACTGAAGCTTTCTTT.

The chain has TRBV6-5 and TRBJ1-2; 8 bases are a match to TRBD1. Looked up from germline, CDR1 is MNHEY and CDR2 is SVGAGI. V shed 5 bases and J 6 bases; nucleotides not matched to a gene: 8. There are 14 residues in the CDR3. For the CDR3, the DNA is TGTGCCAGCAGTAAGGGACAGGTCCGCGATGGCTACACCTTC. This encodes CASSKGQVRDGYTF.

J is TRBJ1-2 and V is TRBV7-8; 7 positions match TRBD1. Germline V gives CDR1 SGHVS, CDR2 FQNEAQ. With V trimmed by 3 bases and J by 4 bases, 5 bases remained unmatched. The CDR3 is 14 residues long. CDR3: CASSLGTASYGYTF. CDR3 DNA sequence: TGTGCCAGCAGCTTGGGGACAGCCTCCTATGGCTACACCTTC.

The chain joins TRBV19 to TRBJ1-6; D unresolved. The V gene's germline CDR1 is LNHDA and CDR2 SQIVND (reference sequence). CDR3 length equals 15 residues. Between the trimmed V and J ends, which lost 6 bases and 7 bases, there was a span of 16 bases. CDR3 amino acids: CASSPLGSENSPLHF. CDR3 bases: TGTGCCAGTAGCCCCCTGGGATCAGAGAATTCACCCCTCCACTTT.

The chain has TRBV5-1 and TRBJ2-7; TRBD2 aligns across 8 bases. The CDR3 loop spans 17 amino acids. Germline assignment: CDR1 SGHRS and CDR2 YFSETQ. With 0 bases clipped from V and 1 base from J, the junction kept 9 bases outside the gene matches. The CDR3 sequence: CASSLVVAAGGSYEQYF. Written as DNA, the CDR3 is TGCGCCAGCAGCTTGGTGGTGGCCGCGGGGGGTTCCTACGAGCAGTACTTC.

This chain links TRBV19 with TRBJ2-1; weak D call: TRBD1 (5 bases). The V end lost 5 bases, the J end lost 1 base, and 12 bases lay between the germline ends. There are 15 residues in the CDR3. Per the germline V gene, CDR1 is LNHDA and CDR2 is SQIVND (reference sequence). The CDR3 DNA reads as TGTGCCAGTAGTCCGGTGCAGGGTTCCTACAATGAGCAGTTCTTC. Residues: CASSPVQGSYNEQFF.

V is TRBV6-5 and J is TRBJ1-5; 8 bases agree with TRBD1. V lost 7 bases and J lost 7; bases outside the gene matches: 6. From germline, CDR1 is MNHEY and CDR2 SVGAGI. The CDR3 sequence is 13 residues long. CDR3 protein: CASINYRGQPQHF. The DNA for the CDR3 is TGTGCCAGCATTAACTACAGGGGGCAGCCCCAGCATTTT.

The rearrangement joins TRBV7-9 to TRBJ1-2; D perhaps matches TRBD1 (5 bases). The germline V gene encodes CDR1 SEHNR and CDR2 FQNEAQ (reference sequence). This CDR3 has 14 residues. The V gene lost 1 base and the J gene lost 2 bases, with 8 bases spanning the gap. The DNA of the CDR3 is TGTGCCAGCAGCTTAGGTGGGGGGAACTATGGCTACACCTTC. This codes for CASSLGGGNYGYTF.

The CDR3 protein is CASSLVPAALSGNTIYF. The CDR3 nucleotides read TGCGCCAGCAGCTTGGTTCCAGCTGCTCTCTCTGGAAACACCATATATTTT. The rearrangement uses TRBV5-1 and TRBJ1-3; no clear D gene. Germline V gene data show CDR1 as SGHRS and CDR2 as YFSETQ. Trimming cost V 0 bases and J 0 bases, with 13 bases left between them. This CDR3 contains 17 residues.

The chain carries TRBV7-3 and TRBJ2-3; 10 bases align to TRBD2. The V segment lost 2 bases and the J segment 5 bases; nucleotides outside the gene matches: 4. The CDR3 extends over 15 amino acids. The germline V gene encodes CDR1 SGHTA and CDR2 FQGTGA. The chain's CDR3 is CASSLRLAGVDTQYF. The DNA of the CDR3 is TGTGCCAGCAGCTTACGGCTAGCGGGGGTAGATACGCAGTATTTT.

This sequence joins TRBV10-1 and TRBJ2-7; maybe TRBD1 (6 bases). Germline loops: CDR1 WNHNN, CDR2 SYGVQD (reference sequence). The CDR3 has 14 amino acids. With 0 bases removed from V and 4 bases from J, the gap between germline ends came to 10 bases. CDR3 region: CASSESGAYYEQYF. Here the CDR3 DNA reads TGCGCCAGCAGTGAGTCGGGGGCCTATTACGAGCAGTACTTC.

The chain links TRBV28 to TRBJ1-5; no firm D call. The V gene lost 1 base and the J gene lost 9 bases, with 19 bases spanning the gap. Germline V lookup: CDR1 MDHEN, CDR2 SYDVKM. CDR3 length equals 16 residues. DNA of the CDR3: TGTGCCAGCAGTTTATTCTACGGGGAACCTGGGCGGCCCCAGCATTTT. Its protein product is CASSLFYGEPGRPQHF.

The chain couples TRBV7-2 to TRBJ2-1, with unresolved D. Between the trimmed V and J ends, which lost 0 bases and 5 bases, there was a span of 8 bases. The CDR3 consists of 14 residues. Germline lookup yields CDR1 SGHTA and CDR2 FQGNSA. The CDR3 region has the DNA TGTGCCAGCAGCTTAGCCGGGCCCCACAATGAGCAGTTCTTC. Translation gives CASSLAGPHNEQFF.

This chain uses TRBV3-1 (or the pseudogene TRBV3-2) with TRBJ1-6; D is unclear. V lost 1 base and J lost 8, with 3 bases in between. Germline assignment: CDR1 LGHDT and CDR2 YNNKEL (reference sequence). This CDR3 comprises 12 residues. The CDR3 nucleotides read TGTGCCAGCAGCCAAGTTTATTCACCCCTCCACTTT. It is translated as CASSQVYSPLHF.

Concerning this clone itself: Other DNA sequences from this sample encode an identical CDR3 as well. The genes are TRBV7-2 and TRBJ2-7; D unclear. This CDR3 spans 13 amino acids. In germline, CDR1 is SGHTA, CDR2 FQGNSA. V was trimmed by 5 bases and J by 3 bases, leaving 11 bases between them. CDR3: CASSLTGVYEQYF. As DNA, the CDR3 is TGTGCCAGCAGCCTGACTGGAGTCTACGAGCAGTACTTC.

The rearrangement joins TRBV11-2 to TRBJ1-2, with 7 bases aligning to TRBD1. The V gene's germline CDR1 is SGHAT and CDR2 FQNNGV. CDR3 size: 17 residues. V was clipped by 5 bases and J by 2 bases; unmatched bases: 14. Written as DNA, the CDR3 is TGTGCCAGCAGCACCCGGGACAGCCCCTGGATGAACTATGGCTACACCTTC. The encoded protein is CASSTRDSPWMNYGYTF.

This chain connects TRBV19 to TRBJ1-1; D call uncertain. With 6 bases removed from V and 3 bases from J, the gap between germline ends came to 8 bases. Germline assignment: CDR1 LNHDA and CDR2 SQIVND (reference sequence). The CDR3 length is 12 residues. The CDR3 DNA follows: TGTGCCAGTAGCCGGTCAGACACTGAAGCTTTCTTT. The encoded protein is CASSRSDTEAFF.

V usage is TRBV7-3 and J usage is TRBJ2-2, with D tentatively TRBD1 (5 bases). Germline values: CDR1 SGHTA, CDR2 FQGTGA. Trimming shortened V by 5 bases and J by 0 bases, and 13 bases separated the two germline ends. The CDR3 spans 16 residues. CDR3 nucleotides: TGTGCCAGCAGCCTCCAGGGTCCGCCGAACACCGGGGAGCTGTTTTTT. Its protein product is CASSLQGPPNTGELFF.

The chain is built from TRBV5-4 and TRBJ2-5; D is tentatively TRBD1 or TRBD2 (5 bases each). The CDR3 sequence is 14 residues long. V was clipped by 5 bases and J by 5 bases, with 16 bases between them. Germline CDR1 is SGHNT and CDR2 is YYREEE (reference sequence). The CDR3: CASSRQGWGETQYF. DNA of the CDR3: TGTGCCAGCAGTCGCCAGGGTTGGGGGGAGACCCAGTACTTC.

The chain combines TRBV18 with TRBJ2-7, with 10 bases matching TRBD1. V was clipped by 6 bases and J by 2 bases; unmatched bases: 7. Germline loops: CDR1 KGHSH, CDR2 LQKENI. The CDR3 is 15 amino acids. CDR3 coding DNA: TGTGCCAGCTCGTGGGGACAGGGGTTGACCTACGAGCAGTACTTC. Residues: CASSWGQGLTYEQYF. The whole variable domain, filled in from reference TRBV18 and TRBJ2-7, reads NAGVMQNPRHLVRRRGQEARLRCSPMKGHSHVYWYRQLPEEGLKFMVYLQKENIIDESGMPKERFSAEFPKEGPSILRIQQVVRGDSAAYFCASSWGQGLTYEQYFGPGTRLTVT.

This chain connects TRBV2 to TRBJ1-5; perhaps TRBD1 as D (6 bases). V shed 6 bases and J shed 5 bases, with 14 bases lying between them. CDR3 length: 14 residues. Germline V gene sequence: CDR1 SNHLY, CDR2 FYNNEI. CDR3 sequence (DNA): TGTGCCAGCAGCCCGGGGGCCAGACATCAGCCCCAGCATTTT. It encodes CASSPGARHQPQHF.

The chain couples TRBV19 to TRBJ1-3; D gene unclear. V lost 5 bases and J 0 bases, leaving 8 bases between the germline ends. Germline V gives CDR1 LNHDA, CDR2 SQIVND (reference sequence). CDR3 length: 14 amino acids. The DNA of the CDR3 is TGTGCCAGTAGTCCCACCAGCTCTGGAAACACCATATATTTT. Translating it yields CASSPTSSGNTIYF.

Only one count was recorded for this clone. The chain uses TRBV5-4 and TRBJ1-2; tentatively, D is TRBD1 (6 bases). The CDR3 spans 12 residues. Germline V lookup: CDR1 SGHNT, CDR2 YYREEE (reference sequence). V lost 3 bases, J lost 8 bases, and 11 bases lay in between. In nucleotides, the CDR3 is TGTGCCAGCAGCTCCGGGGGCGACGGCTACACCTTC. This encodes CASSSGGDGYTF. Using reference TRBV5-4 and TRBJ1-2 for the parts outside the CDR3, the full variable domain is ETGVTQSPTHLIKTRGQQVTLRCSSQSGHNTVSWYQQALGQGPQFIFQYYREEENGRGNFPPRFSGLQFPNYSSELNVNALELDDSALYLCASSSGGDGYTFGSGTRLTVV.

The chain couples TRBV19 to TRBJ2-4; tentatively, D is TRBD1 (6 bases). The V end was cut by 6 bases, the J end by 2 bases, with 17 bases between. This CDR3 contains 16 residues. CDR1 is LNHDA and CDR2 is SQIVND in the germline V gene (reference sequence). The CDR3 reads CASRERWDTTKNIQYF. CDR3 in DNA: TGTGCCAGTAGGGAAAGGTGGGACACAACCAAAAACATTCAGTACTTC. The full variable domain, with the rest looked up from reference TRBV19 and TRBJ2-4, is DGGITQSPKYLFRKEGQNVTLSCEQNLNHDAMYWYRQDPGQGLRLIYYSQIVNDFQKGDIAEGYSVSREKKESFPLTVTSAQKNPTAFYLCASRERWDTTKNIQYFGAGTRLSVL.

This clone appeared once. This chain uses TRBV2 with TRBJ2-3; D is perhaps TRBD2 (6 bases). With 5 bases removed from V and 0 bases from J, the gap between germline ends came to 9 bases. Germline V gives CDR1 SNHLY, CDR2 FYNNEI. The CDR3 contains 14 residues. The CDR3 here is CASSPTRSTDTQYF. CDR3 bases: TGTGCCAGCAGTCCGACTAGAAGCACAGATACGCAGTATTTT. The variable domain in full, completed from reference TRBV2 and TRBJ2-3, reads EPEVTQTPSHQVTQMGQEVILRCVPISNHLYFYWYRQILGQKVEFLVSFYNNEISEKSEIFDDQFSVERPDGSNFTLKIRSTKLEDSAMYFCASSPTRSTDTQYFGPGTRLTVL.

This clone has just a few counts. This chain uses TRBV7-7 with TRBJ2-2; 12 nucleotides line up with TRBD2. The ends lost 5 bases at V and 3 bases at J; junction bases unmatched: 4. The CDR3 is 16 amino acids. Germline V gives CDR1 SSHAT, CDR2 FNYEAQ (reference sequence). The CDR3 sequence: CASSPGTSGYTGELFF. The CDR3 bases are TGTGCCAGCAGCCCCGGGACTAGCGGGTACACCGGGGAGCTGTTTTTT.

The chain links TRBV30 to TRBJ2-7; possible D gene TRBD1, 6 bases. This CDR3 spans 12 amino acids. Germline V gives CDR1 GTSNPN, CDR2 SVGIG (reference sequence). Deletions cut 0 bases from V and 8 bases from J, with 11 bases between. CDR3 bases: TGTGCCTGGAGTGTACAACAGGGTAAGCAGTACTTC. It specifies CAWSVQQGKQYF. Supplemented by reference TRBV30 and TRBJ2-7, the full variable domain reads SQTIHQWPATLVQPVGSPLSLECTVEGTSNPNLYWYRQAAGRGLQLLFYSVGIGQISSEVPQNLSASRPQDRQFILSSKKLLLSDSGFYLCAWSVQQGKQYFGPGTRLTVT.

J is TRBJ1-1 and V is TRBV7-6, with no clear D. The V and J ends lost 5 bases and 0 bases respectively, with 19 bases between them. The CDR3 loop spans 17 amino acids. Germline CDR1 and CDR2: SGHVS and FNYEAQ. CDR3 sequence: CASSLQTNFGMNTEAFF. CDR3 sequence (DNA): TGTGCCAGCAGCCTCCAGACGAATTTTGGGATGAACACTGAAGCTTTCTTT.

The rearrangement joins TRBV5-1 to TRBJ2-2; D may be TRBD1 or TRBD2 (5 bases each). This CDR3 comprises 15 residues. Germline lookup yields CDR1 SGHRS and CDR2 YFSETQ. Trimming took 0 bases from V and 7 from J, leaving 13 bases between them. The CDR3 sequence is CASSLDGRDGGELFF. The CDR3 bases are TGCGCCAGCAGCTTGGATGGCAGGGACGGCGGGGAGCTGTTTTTT.

The J gene is TRBJ1-5, the V gene TRBV7-8; 8 bases line up with TRBD1. There are 14 residues in the CDR3. Germline CDR1 is SGHVS and CDR2 is FQNEAQ. V shed 5 bases and J 4 bases; nucleotides not matched to a gene: 4. CDR3: CASSLDRGNQPQHF. CDR3 in DNA: TGTGCCAGCAGCCTCGACAGGGGAAATCAGCCCCAGCATTTT. Variable domain in full (rest from reference TRBV7-8 and TRBJ1-5): GAGVSQSPRYKVAKRGQDVALRCDPISGHVSLFWYQQALGQGPEFLTYFQNEAQLDKSGLPSDRFFAERPEGSVSTLKIQRTQQEDSAVYLCASSLDRGNQPQHFGDGTRLSIL.

This clone was recorded a few times. The chain has TRBV5-1 and TRBJ2-7, with 8 bases matching TRBD2. This CDR3 spans 14 amino acids. The germline V gene encodes CDR1 SGHRS and CDR2 YFSETQ. Trimming cost V 4 bases and J 5 bases; bases outside gene matches: 8. CDR3 residues: CASSPTSGAHEQYF. The DNA for the CDR3 is TGCGCCAGCAGCCCAACTAGCGGAGCCCACGAGCAGTACTTC.